This T cell receptor (beta chain) was identified in a study of blood T cells in healthy people across ages. General study points: Among T cells, TCR beta diversity per million cells dropped roughly linearly as age rose. PBMCs left unsorted prevented a conclusive naive versus antigen-experienced comparison.

Donors each provided around 10 milliliters of peripheral blood. The CDR3 is made up of 15 amino acids. Trimming at V came to 4 bases and at J to 5 bases, leaving 6 bases not matched to a gene. Germline V lookup: CDR1 MNHNS, CDR2 SASEGT. It was with a sample-barcoded 5' primer and a J-beta primer mix that a second PCR of about 6 to 12 cycles was run. TCRdb re-derived calls from the 5' RACE reads in MiXCR, one entry per CDR3 protein. Of about 1.6 million distinct CDR3 sequences in the sample, about 31% were seen once. This clonotype was picked up a small number of times. Its antigen is unknown. This clonotype originated in a woman in her twenties or thirties in good health. Sequenced sample: blood. The chain recombines TRBV6-1 with TRBJ2-3; TRBD2 matches at 10 bases. CDR3 residues: CASSGLAGGLDTQYF. Written as DNA, the CDR3 is TGTGCCAGCAGTGGGTTAGCGGGGGGTTTAGATACGCAGTATTTT.